The rows below give T cell receptor beta chains drawn from one sample of a study of PD-L1 blockade in urothelial cancer. Profiled with immunoSEQ multiplex PCR; TCRdb holds only in-frame clones, not every one. The table records about 91,000 clones, 90% of them present only once. The sequencing used PBMCs, collected around atezolizumab (anti-PD-L1) treatment. The receptors derive from a man aged 55-75 years with urothelial cancer. Each CDR3 is given with its conserved first and last residue. The D gene is left open where the match is weak. Where a row states a size, it is once, few, many or the class of an expanded clone; other rows omit it.

V gene	J gene	D gene	clone size	CDR3 protein	CDR3 DNA
TRBV29-1	TRBJ2-1	-	-	CSVEPSSSYNEQFF	TGCAGCGTTGAACCATCTAGCTCCTACAATGAGCAGTTCTTC
TRBV2	TRBJ1-5	-	-	CASTGSRNQPQHF	TGTGCCAGCACGGGGAGTCGCAATCAGCCCCAGCATTTT
TRBV5-4	TRBJ1-6	TRBD1	-	CASSSGGGQGHSPLHF	TGTGCCAGCAGCTCTGGGGGGGGACAGGGGCACTCACCCCTCCACTTT
TRBV14	TRBJ1-4	-	-	CASSQKLEKLFF	TGTGCCAGCAGCCAAAAACTCGAAAAACTGTTTTTT
TRBV7-2	TRBJ2-1	TRBD2	-	CASSLSSGGYNEQFF	TGTGCCAGCAGCTTATCTAGCGGGGGGTACAATGAGCAGTTCTTC
TRBV9	TRBJ1-1	TRBD1	once	CASSVTQGDTEAFF	TGTGCCAGCAGCGTAACTCAGGGGGACACTGAAGCTTTCTTT
TRBV9	TRBJ2-3	-	-	CASSVGGGYTDTQYF	TGTGCCAGCAGCGTAGGCGGCGGGTACACAGATACGCAGTATTTT
TRBV10-2	TRBJ2-7	TRBD2	-	CASGTSGALGEQYF	TGCGCCAGCGGGACTAGCGGGGCCTTAGGCGAGCAGTACTTC
TRBV6-1	TRBJ2-1	-	-	CASIGQNSYNEQFF	TGTGCCAGCATTGGACAAAACTCCTACAATGAGCAGTTCTTC
TRBV15	TRBJ1-5	-	-	CATSRDIRGYSNQPQHF	TGTGCCACCAGCAGAGATATAAGGGGATATAGCAATCAGCCCCAGCATTTT
TRBV6-5	TRBJ2-3	TRBD1	-	CASSYPGQGTDTQYF	TGTGCCAGCAGTTACCCCGGACAGGGGACAGATACGCAGTATTTT
TRBV29-1	TRBJ1-2	-	-	CSVGGFYGYTF	TGCAGCGTTGGCGGGTTTTATGGCTACACCTTC
TRBV28	TRBJ2-3	-	-	CASTSPTDTQYF	TGTGCCAGCACGAGTCCCACAGATACGCAGTATTTT
TRBV7-2	TRBJ2-3	-	-	CASSLVGGAQYF	TGTGCCAGCAGCTTAGTGGGGGGAGCGCAGTATTTT
TRBV27	TRBJ1-5	-	-	CASSLIGGRNQPQHF	TGTGCCAGCAGTTTGATCGGGGGTAGGAATCAGCCCCAGCATTTT
TRBV4-3	TRBJ2-7	TRBD1	-	CASSQDMGQGPYEQYF	TGCGCCAGCAGCCAAGATATGGGACAGGGCCCCTACGAGCAGTACTTC
TRBV30	TRBJ1-4	-	-	CAWRQTTAQDNEKLFF	TGTGCCTGGAGACAAACGACAGCTCAAGACAATGAAAAACTGTTTTTT
TRBV4-3	TRBJ2-7	-	-	CASSQGRVEGEQYF	TGCGCCAGCAGCCAAGGGCGGGTCGAAGGAGAGCAGTACTTC
TRBV2	TRBJ2-1	-	once	CASSDRTVNEQFF	TGTGCCAGCAGTGACCGGACAGTTAATGAGCAGTTCTTC
TRBV4-1	TRBJ1-5	-	-	CASSRQPGAGDQPQHF	TGCGCCAGCAGCCGACAACCAGGGGCAGGGGATCAGCCCCAGCATTTT
TRBV7-2	TRBJ2-1	-	-	CASSLSGGPYNEQFF	TGTGCCAGCAGCTTATCGGGGGGCCCCTACAATGAGCAGTTCTTC
TRBV9	TRBJ2-5	TRBD2	-	CASSVLAGSQETQYF	TGTGCCAGCAGCGTATTAGCGGGGAGCCAAGAGACCCAGTACTTC
TRBV7-9	TRBJ2-7	-	-	CASSLGGGRGYEQYF	TGTGCCAGCAGCCTCGGGGGAGGAAGGGGATACGAGCAGTACTTC
TRBV18	TRBJ1-1	-	few	CASSRTVNTEAFF	TGTGCCAGCTCGAGGACAGTGAACACTGAAGCTTTCTTT
TRBV7-8	TRBJ2-2	-	-	CASTPGAGTNTGELFF	TGTGCCAGCACCCCGGGAGCGGGTACGAACACCGGGGAGCTGTTTTTT
TRBV27	TRBJ2-5	-	-	CASSPTRARTMAQYF	TGTGCCAGCAGTCCCACTCGTGCACGTACTATGGCCCAGTACTTC
TRBV19	TRBJ2-3	-	-	CARSVVSTDTQYF	TGTGCCAGGTCGGTGGTGAGCACAGATACGCAGTATTTT
TRBV7-2	TRBJ2-3	-	-	CASSLNGRHTQYF	TGTGCCAGCAGCTTAAACGGGAGACATACGCAGTATTTT
TRBV6-1	TRBJ1-4	-	-	CASSEVAGGTNEKLFF	TGTGCCAGCAGTGAAGTGGCCGGGGGGACTAATGAAAAACTGTTTTTT
TRBV18	TRBJ2-5	TRBD1	-	CASSPGTGSGETQYF	TGTGCCAGCTCACCCGGGACAGGGTCTGGAGAGACCCAGTACTTC
TRBV6-1	TRBJ2-7	-	few	CASFKQGAPGYEQYF	TGTGCCAGCTTCAAACAGGGTGCCCCGGGCTACGAGCAGTACTTC
TRBV4-2	TRBJ2-1	TRBD2	-	CASSQDQGLADSSYNEQFF	TGTGCCAGCAGCCAAGATCAAGGACTAGCGGACAGCTCCTACAATGAGCAGTTCTTC
TRBV10-3	TRBJ1-6	-	-	CAISESGQVDSPLHF	TGTGCCATCAGTGAGTCAGGCCAGGTTGATTCACCCCTCCACTTT
TRBV7-9	TRBJ2-3	TRBD2	-	CASSTGLAARTDTQYF	TGTGCCAGCAGCACGGGACTAGCGGCGAGGACAGATACGCAGTATTTT
TRBV5-5	TRBJ1-2	-	-	CASSLQGVGYTF	TGTGCCAGCAGCTTGCAAGGGGTTGGCTACACCTTC
TRBV19	TRBJ1-2	TRBD1	-	CATRQGNYGYTF	TGTGCTACGAGACAGGGGAATTATGGCTACACCTTC
TRBV5-1	TRBJ2-3	-	-	CASSFFRSTDTQYF	TGCGCCAGCAGCTTTTTCAGGAGCACAGATACGCAGTATTTT
TRBV14	TRBJ2-7	-	-	CASSHGGAYEQYF	TGTGCCAGCAGCCATGGCGGGGCTTACGAGCAGTACTTC
TRBV11-2	TRBJ1-4	-	once	CASSRWEETHEKLFF	TGTGCCAGCAGCCGATGGGAGGAGACACATGAAAAACTGTTTTTT
TRBV29-1	TRBJ2-2	TRBD2	-	CSVEGSGMVGELFF	TGCAGCGTTGAAGGGAGCGGGATGGTCGGGGAGCTGTTTTTT
TRBV7-2	TRBJ1-6	TRBD1	-	CASRTTGGFSPLHF	TGTGCCAGCAGAACTACAGGGGGCTTTTCACCCCTCCACTTT
TRBV9	TRBJ2-3	TRBD2	-	CASSPSGRDTDTQYF	TGTGCCAGCAGTCCTAGCGGGAGGGACACAGATACGCAGTATTTT
TRBV9	TRBJ2-5	-	-	CASSALGVGIQETQYF	TGTGCCAGCAGCGCATTAGGAGTGGGTATACAAGAGACCCAGTACTTC
TRBV2	TRBJ2-1	-	-	CASSVASSYNEQFF	TGTGCCAGCAGTGTCGCTAGCTCCTACAATGAGCAGTTCTTC
TRBV2	TRBJ2-4	TRBD1	-	CASNQEGTGVDIQYF	TGTGCCAGCAACCAAGAGGGGACAGGGGTTGACATTCAGTACTTC